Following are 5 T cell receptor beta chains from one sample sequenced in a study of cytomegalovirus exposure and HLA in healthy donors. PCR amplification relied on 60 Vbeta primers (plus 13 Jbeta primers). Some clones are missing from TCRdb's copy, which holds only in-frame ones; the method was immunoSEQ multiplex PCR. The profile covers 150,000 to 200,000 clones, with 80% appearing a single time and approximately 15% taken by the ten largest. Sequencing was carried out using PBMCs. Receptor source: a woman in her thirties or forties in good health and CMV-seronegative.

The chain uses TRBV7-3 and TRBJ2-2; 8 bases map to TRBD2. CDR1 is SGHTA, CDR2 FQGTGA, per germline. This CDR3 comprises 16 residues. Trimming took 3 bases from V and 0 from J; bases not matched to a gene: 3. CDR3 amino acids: CASSFAGGTNTGELFF. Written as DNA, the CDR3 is TGTGCCAGCAGCTTCGCGGGAGGAACGAACACCGGGGAGCTGTTTTTT. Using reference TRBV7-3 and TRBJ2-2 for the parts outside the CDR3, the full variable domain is GAGVSQTPSNKVTEKGKYVELRCDPISGHTALYWYRQSLGQGPEFLIYFQGTGAADDSGLPNDRFFAVRPEGSVSTLKIQRTERGDSAVYLCASSFAGGTNTGELFFGEGSRLTVL.

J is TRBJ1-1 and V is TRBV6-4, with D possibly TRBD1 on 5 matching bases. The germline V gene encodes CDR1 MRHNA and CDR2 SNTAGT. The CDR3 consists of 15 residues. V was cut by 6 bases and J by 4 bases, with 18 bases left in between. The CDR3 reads CASSSKAGGGTEAFF. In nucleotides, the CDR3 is TGTGCCAGCAGCTCAAAGGCCGGGGGGGGCACTGAAGCTTTCTTT.

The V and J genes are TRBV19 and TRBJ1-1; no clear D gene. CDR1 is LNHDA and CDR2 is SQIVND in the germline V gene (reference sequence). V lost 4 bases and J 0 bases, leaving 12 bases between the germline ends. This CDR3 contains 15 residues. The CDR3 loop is CASSSWVGVNTEAFF. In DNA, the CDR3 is TGTGCCAGTAGTAGCTGGGTGGGCGTGAACACTGAAGCTTTCTTT.

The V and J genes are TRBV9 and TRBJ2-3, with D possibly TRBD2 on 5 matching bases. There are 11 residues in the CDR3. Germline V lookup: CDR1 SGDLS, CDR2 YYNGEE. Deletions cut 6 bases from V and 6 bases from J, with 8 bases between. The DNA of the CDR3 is TGTGCCAGCACGGACTCGGATACGCAGTATTTT. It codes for CASTDSDTQYF.

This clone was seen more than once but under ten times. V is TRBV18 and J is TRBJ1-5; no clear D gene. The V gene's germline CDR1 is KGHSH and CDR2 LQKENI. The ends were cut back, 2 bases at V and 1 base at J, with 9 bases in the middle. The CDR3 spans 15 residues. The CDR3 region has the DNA TGTGCCAGCTCACCAGACGGACTGAGCAATCAGCCCCAGCATTTT. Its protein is CASSPDGLSNQPQHF.